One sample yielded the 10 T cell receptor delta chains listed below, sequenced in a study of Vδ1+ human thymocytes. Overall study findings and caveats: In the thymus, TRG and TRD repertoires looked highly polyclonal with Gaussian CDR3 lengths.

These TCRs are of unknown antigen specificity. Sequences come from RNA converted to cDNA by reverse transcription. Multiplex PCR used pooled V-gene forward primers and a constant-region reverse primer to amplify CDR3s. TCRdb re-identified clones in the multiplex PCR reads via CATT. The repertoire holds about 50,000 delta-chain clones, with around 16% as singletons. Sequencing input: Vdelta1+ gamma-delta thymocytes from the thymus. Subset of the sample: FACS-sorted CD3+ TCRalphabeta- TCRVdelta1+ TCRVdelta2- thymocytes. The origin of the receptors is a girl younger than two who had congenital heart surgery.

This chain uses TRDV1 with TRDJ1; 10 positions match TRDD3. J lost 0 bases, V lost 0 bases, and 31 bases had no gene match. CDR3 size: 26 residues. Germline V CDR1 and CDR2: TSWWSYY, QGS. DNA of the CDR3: TGTGCTCTTGGGGAACTCGCTAGTCGTGGGGGAGGGGGATACGAAAGGAGTTTCACTGACACCGATAAACTCATCTTT. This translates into CALGELASRGGGGYERSFTDTDKLIF.

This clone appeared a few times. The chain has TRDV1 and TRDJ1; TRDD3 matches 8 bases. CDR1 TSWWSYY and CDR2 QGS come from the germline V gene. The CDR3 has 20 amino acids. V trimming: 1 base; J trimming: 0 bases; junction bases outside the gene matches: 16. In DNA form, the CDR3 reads TGTGCTCTTGGGGAACAAGAGCACGCTCCTGGGGGACTGTACACCGATAAACTCATCTTT. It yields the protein CALGEQEHAPGGLYTDKLIF.

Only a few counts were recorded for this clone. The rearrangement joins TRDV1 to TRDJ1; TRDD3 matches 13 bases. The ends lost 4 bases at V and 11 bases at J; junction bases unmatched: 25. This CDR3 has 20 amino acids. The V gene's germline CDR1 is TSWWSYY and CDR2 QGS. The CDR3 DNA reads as TGTGCTCTTGGGGGGGGATCTACGACATTACTGGGGGATACGCATGGAACTCTCATCTTT. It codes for CALGGGSTTLLGDTHGTLIF.

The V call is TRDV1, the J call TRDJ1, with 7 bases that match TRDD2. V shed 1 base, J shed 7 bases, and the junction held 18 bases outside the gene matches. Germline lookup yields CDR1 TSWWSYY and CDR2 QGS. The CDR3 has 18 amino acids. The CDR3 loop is CALGERVFLPVLAGKLIF. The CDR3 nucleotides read TGTGCTCTTGGGGAACGGGTATTCCTACCCGTACTGGCGGGTAAACTCATCTTT.

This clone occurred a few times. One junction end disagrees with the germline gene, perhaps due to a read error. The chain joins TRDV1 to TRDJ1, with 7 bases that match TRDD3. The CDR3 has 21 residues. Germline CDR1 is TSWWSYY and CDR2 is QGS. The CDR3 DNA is TGCGCTCTTGGGGGAAAGGCTACCTACGGAGGATACCACCAGTACACCGATAAACTCATCTTT. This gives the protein CALGGKATYGGYHQYTDKLIF.

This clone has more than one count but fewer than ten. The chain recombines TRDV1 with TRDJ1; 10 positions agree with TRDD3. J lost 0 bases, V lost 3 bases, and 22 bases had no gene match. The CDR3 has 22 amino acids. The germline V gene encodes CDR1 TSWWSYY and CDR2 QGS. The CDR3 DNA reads TGTGCTCTTGGGGACCAGACTTCCTCCCGTACTGGGGGATGGTCCTACACCGATAAACTCATCTTT. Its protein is CALGDQTSSRTGGWSYTDKLIF.

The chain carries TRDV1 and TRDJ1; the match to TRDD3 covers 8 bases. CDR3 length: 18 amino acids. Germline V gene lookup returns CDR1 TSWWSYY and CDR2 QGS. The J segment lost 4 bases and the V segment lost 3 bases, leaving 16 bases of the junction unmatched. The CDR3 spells CALGDPTTPWGGYDKLIF. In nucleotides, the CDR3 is TGTGCTCTTGGGGATCCGACTACGCCGTGGGGGGGATACGATAAACTCATCTTT.

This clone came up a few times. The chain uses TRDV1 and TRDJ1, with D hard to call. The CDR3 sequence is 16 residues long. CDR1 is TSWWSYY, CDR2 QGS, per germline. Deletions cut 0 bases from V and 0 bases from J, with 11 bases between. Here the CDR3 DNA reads TGTGCTCTTGGGGAACTTTTTCCCCCAAACACCGATAAACTCATCTTT. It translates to CALGELFPPNTDKLIF.

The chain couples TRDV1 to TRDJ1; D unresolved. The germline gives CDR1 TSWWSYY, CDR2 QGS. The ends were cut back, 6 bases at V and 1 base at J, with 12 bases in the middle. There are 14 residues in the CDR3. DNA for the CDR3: TGTGCTCTTGGTATGGGCGCCGGCACCGATAAACTCATCTTT. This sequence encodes CALGMGAGTDKLIF.

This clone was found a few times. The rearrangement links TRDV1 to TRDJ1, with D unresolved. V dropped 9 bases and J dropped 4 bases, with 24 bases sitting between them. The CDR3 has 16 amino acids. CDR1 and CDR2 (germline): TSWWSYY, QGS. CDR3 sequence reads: CALSTTKSVNLDKLIF. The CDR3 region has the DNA TGTGCTCTGTCTACGACCAAATCGGTTAACCTCGATAAACTCATCTTT.